This entry lists 23 T cell receptor beta chains sequenced from one sample in a study of T-cell memory formation after mild COVID-19. Using its own MiXCR run on the 5' RACE reads, TCRdb lists one record per CDR3 protein. Among a few hundred thousand distinct CDR3 sequences listed, less than 25% were seen once. The source material was PBMCs or a T cell subset sorted from them (not recorded which). Receptors were obtained from a man aged 18 to 30 who had mild COVID-19 (a few samples of this study predate the infection). Cell type and time point are not known.

This chain uses TRBV6-6 with TRBJ2-1; D may be TRBD1 (6 bases). The V end was cut by 1 base, the J end by 4 bases, with 11 bases between. This CDR3 is 15 amino acids long. CDR1 and CDR2 from the germline V gene are MNHNY and SVGAGI (reference sequence). The CDR3 DNA follows: TGTGCCAGCAGTTACTTGGGACAATTATACAATGAGCAGTTCTTC. Translation gives CASSYLGQLYNEQFF.

The sample holds a few counts of this clonotype. The rearrangement joins TRBV4-3 to TRBJ2-5; D is possibly TRBD1 or TRBD2 (6 bases each). The CDR3 contains 15 residues. Germline V gives CDR1 LGHNA, CDR2 YSLEER. V dropped 1 base and J dropped 4 bases, with 13 bases sitting between them. CDR3 DNA sequence: TGCGCCAGCAGCCAAGCATATGGGGGGCGAGAGACCCAGTACTTC. Its protein product is CASSQAYGGRETQYF.

The chain joins TRBV5-1 to TRBJ1-6; 10 nucleotides align to TRBD1. The V and J ends lost 7 bases and 7 bases, in that order; junction bases with no gene match: 5. The CDR3 has 14 amino acids. Germline-derived CDR1 and CDR2 are SGHRS and YFSETQ. CDR3 nucleotides: TGCGCCAGCGGACGGGGACAGGGGAATTCACCCCTCCACTTT. Translating gives CASGRGQGNSPLHF.

The chain carries TRBV7-8 and TRBJ1-5, with a weak D call TRBD1 (5 bases). Germline CDR1 is SGHVS and CDR2 is FQNEAQ. The CDR3 totals 15 residues. V lost 5 bases and J lost 2, with 13 bases in between. CDR3 sequence: CASSGQRQRNQPQHF. The CDR3 region has the DNA TGTGCCAGCAGCGGGCAGCGACAGCGCAATCAGCCCCAGCATTTT.

This sequence joins TRBV4-3 and TRBJ2-3, with D perhaps matching TRBD1 or TRBD2 (5 bases each). V shed 0 bases and J shed 4 bases, with 11 bases lying between them. CDR1 is LGHNA, CDR2 YSLEER, per germline. The CDR3 has 15 residues. In DNA form, the CDR3 reads TGCGCCAGCAGCCAAGATAAGCAGGGACCAGATACGCAGTATTTT. Translating it yields CASSQDKQGPDTQYF.

V is TRBV12-3 or TRBV12-4 and J is TRBJ1-6, with 7 bases matching TRBD1. V trimming: 2 bases; J trimming: 6 bases; junction bases outside the gene matches: 4. This CDR3 has 15 amino acids. The CDR3 protein is CASSLSGTANSPLHF. Written as DNA, the CDR3 is TGTGCCAGCAGTTTATCCGGGACAGCTAATTCACCCCTCCACTTT.

The chain carries TRBV6-6 and TRBJ1-4, with TRBD1 matching 8 bases. The germline CDR1 and CDR2 sequences are MNHNY and SVGAGI (reference sequence). The CDR3 runs 14 residues. V dropped 5 bases and J dropped 11; count of bases not matched to a gene: 10. CDR3: CASSTRQGIRKLFF. The CDR3 region has the DNA TGTGCCAGCAGTACGAGACAGGGGATACGGAAACTGTTTTTT.

This clonotype turned up a few times. The chain joins TRBV6-2 or TRBV6-3 to TRBJ2-5; tentative D call: TRBD2 (6 bases). V lost 5 bases to trimming and J lost 1 base, with 17 bases between them. Per the germline V gene, CDR1 is MNHEY and CDR2 is SVGEGT. The CDR3 length is 16 residues. The CDR3 coding sequence is TGTGCCAGCAGTGACCGGCCCGGGACTTCCCAAGAGACCCAGTACTTC. It translates to CASSDRPGTSQETQYF.

CDR3 coding DNA: TGCGCCAGCTCACCTCTAGCGGGGGGGCGCGACAATGAGCAGTTCTTC. This encodes CASSPLAGGRDNEQFF. The chain uses TRBV5-1 and TRBJ2-1; 12 nucleotides align to TRBD2. Germline CDR1 reads SGHRS; CDR2 reads YFSETQ. This CDR3 region has 16 residues. Losses at the gene ends were 7 bases for V and 5 bases for J; bases not matched to a gene: 10.

This clonotype was seen only once. V gene TRBV12-3 or TRBV12-4 combines with J gene TRBJ1-4; D gene uncertain. V was pared by 3 bases and J by 10 bases, with 9 bases between. The CDR3 covers 12 residues. CDR3 loop: CASSFPLGKLFF. As DNA, the CDR3 is TGTGCCAGCAGTTTCCCGTTAGGAAAACTGTTTTTT.

This clonotype was recorded a few times. J is TRBJ2-4 and V is TRBV6-4; D could derive from TRBD1 or TRBD2 (7 bases each). This CDR3 is 14 amino acids long. Deletions cut 1 base from V and 8 bases from J, with 12 bases between. Germline CDR1 is MRHNA and CDR2 is SNTAGT. CDR3 sequence reads: CASSDFPGGDIQYF. CDR3 coding DNA: TGTGCCAGCAGTGACTTCCCAGGGGGGGACATTCAGTACTTC.

V gene TRBV18 combines with J gene TRBJ1-3; D gene uncertain. Germline CDR1 reads KGHSH; CDR2 reads LQKENI. The CDR3 spans 15 residues. Trimming took off 6 bases at V and 0 bases at J, with 12 bases between the two ends. The CDR3 loop reads CASSPLYSSGNTIYF. CDR3 nucleotide sequence: TGTGCCAGCTCGCCTCTCTACAGCTCTGGAAACACCATATATTTT.

CDR3 protein: CASSPQYTDTQYF. The CDR3 DNA follows: TGTGCCAGCAGCCCACAGTACACAGATACGCAGTATTTT. This chain links TRBV11-1 with TRBJ2-3; D remains unclear. Germline V gives CDR1 SGHAT, CDR2 FQDESV (reference sequence). CDR3 length equals 13 residues. V was shortened by 5 bases and J by 2 bases, with 8 bases between the two germline ends. Variable domain in full (rest from reference TRBV11-1 and TRBJ2-3): EAEVAQSPRYKITEKSQAVAFWCDPISGHATLYWYRQILGQGPELLVQFQDESVVDDSQLPKDRFSAERLKGVDSTLKIQPAELGDSAMYLCASSPQYTDTQYFGPGTRLTVL.

In DNA, the CDR3 is TGTGCCAGCAGCTCACACCTGGCGGGACAGGGCGATGGCTACACCTTC. Translated: CASSSHLAGQGDGYTF. The chain uses TRBV11-2 and TRBJ1-2, with TRBD1 matching 9 bases. Trimming removed 4 bases from V and 6 bases from J; junction bases left unmatched: 12. The CDR3 has 16 amino acids. CDR1 and CDR2 from the germline V gene are SGHAT and FQNNGV.

This clonotype was observed a handful of times. This chain uses TRBV20-1 with TRBJ2-5, with 10 nucleotides matching TRBD2. V gave up 1 base and J gave up 1 base; unmatched junction bases: 3. Germline V gives CDR1 DFQATT, CDR2 SNEGSKA (reference sequence). The CDR3 is made up of 15 amino acids. The CDR3 DNA is TGCAGTGCTAGAGGACTAGCGGGCCTCCAAGAGACCCAGTACTTC. Residues: CSARGLAGLQETQYF.

The gene calls are TRBV5-1 and TRBJ2-7, with D perhaps TRBD2 (5 bases). The CDR3 runs 14 residues. The V end lost 0 bases, the J end lost 6 bases, and 13 bases lay between the germline ends. Germline V gene data show CDR1 as SGHRS and CDR2 as YFSETQ. The CDR3 DNA reads as TGCGCCAGCAGCTTGGGTTCGGGGTTCTCCGAGCAGTACTTC. As protein: CASSLGSGFSEQYF.

This chain links TRBV15 with TRBJ2-7; D is perhaps TRBD1 (6 bases). V was pared by 3 bases and J by 3 bases, with 9 bases between. CDR1 LNHNV and CDR2 YYDKDF come from the germline V gene (reference sequence). The length of the CDR3 is 13 residues. CDR3 nucleotides: TGTGCCACCAGCAGTGACAGGAGCTACGAGCAGTACTTC. Protein product: CATSSDRSYEQYF.

V and J are TRBV7-2 and TRBJ2-1; 7 nucleotides align to TRBD2. Germline V gene data show CDR1 as SGHTA and CDR2 as FQGNSA. This CDR3 has 15 residues. Trimming took 5 bases from V and 5 from J; bases not matched to a gene: 9. The CDR3: CASSIDGTINNEQFF. In nucleotides, the CDR3 is TGTGCCAGCAGCATAGACGGGACTATCAACAATGAGCAGTTCTTC.

V usage is TRBV7-9 and J usage is TRBJ2-7, with D unresolved. Germline CDR1 reads SEHNR; CDR2 reads FQNEAQ (reference sequence). V lost 5 bases and J lost 7, with 12 bases in between. The CDR3 runs to 12 residues. The CDR3 bases are TGTGCCAGCAGCCCGACGAGTTTAGAGCAGTACTTC. Amino acid sequence: CASSPTSLEQYF.

This clonotype was counted a few times. DNA for the CDR3: TGCGCCAGCAGCCAGGCCTCCGGGGGGGAGCAGTTCTTC. Amino acid sequence: CASSQASGGEQFF. The rearrangement links TRBV4-3 to TRBJ2-1; 7 bases are a match to TRBD2. CDR1 LGHNA and CDR2 YSLEER come from the germline V gene. The length of the CDR3 is 13 residues. The V gene end was trimmed by 3 bases and the J gene end by 10 bases; junction bases not matched to a gene: 6.

In its sample, this clonotype was seen a few times. CDR3 nucleotide sequence: TGCAGCGTATCTCCAGGTACCGGGGAGCTGTTTTTT. Translation gives CSVSPGTGELFF. The chain uses TRBV29-1 and TRBJ2-2; D uncertain. The CDR3 is 12 amino acids. Trimming took 6 bases from V and 5 from J, leaving 10 bases between them. CDR1 and CDR2 from the germline V gene are SQVTM and ANQGSEA.

The chain uses TRBV24-1 and TRBJ2-6; D is ambiguous. Germline CDR1 KGHDR, CDR2 SFDVKD. V lost 5 bases, J lost 0 bases, and 7 bases lay in between. This CDR3 region has 15 residues. CDR3 bases: TGTGCCACCAGTGCTTCGGCCTCTGGGGCCAACGTCCTGACTTTC. It yields the protein CATSASASGANVLTF.

The chain links TRBV6-5 to TRBJ2-6, with TRBD1 identical over 7 bases. Trimming took 7 bases from V and 0 from J; bases not matched to a gene: 6. The germline gives CDR1 MNHEY, CDR2 SVGAGI. This CDR3 is 16 amino acids long. The CDR3 DNA is TGTGCCAGCAAGGGGGCTTGGGGCTCTGGGGCCAACGTCCTGACTTTC. The encoded protein is CASKGAWGSGANVLTF.